The T cell receptor beta chain under discussion was sequenced for a study of blood T cell repertoires in COVID-19. With 4 bases removed from V and 3 bases from J, the gap between germline ends came to 12 bases. The CDR3 has 14 residues. Germline lookup yields CDR1 MRHNA and CDR2 SNTAGT. Libraries were prepared by immunoSEQ multiplex PCR; TCRdb keeps only in-frame clonotypes and omits some of them. The repertoire holds fewer than 300,000 clones, around 84% seen once, with more than 1.2% in the top ten. The chain recombines TRBV6-4 with TRBJ1-1, with D perhaps TRBD1 (6 bases). Sequencing was carried out using peripheral blood. This receptor was obtained from a human donor with COVID-19, enrolled during active disease. The donor label of this sample is uncertain. The CDR3 region is CASSAIQGDTEAFF. In DNA form, the CDR3 reads TGTGCCAGCAGTGCCATACAGGGAGACACTGAAGCTTTCTTT.